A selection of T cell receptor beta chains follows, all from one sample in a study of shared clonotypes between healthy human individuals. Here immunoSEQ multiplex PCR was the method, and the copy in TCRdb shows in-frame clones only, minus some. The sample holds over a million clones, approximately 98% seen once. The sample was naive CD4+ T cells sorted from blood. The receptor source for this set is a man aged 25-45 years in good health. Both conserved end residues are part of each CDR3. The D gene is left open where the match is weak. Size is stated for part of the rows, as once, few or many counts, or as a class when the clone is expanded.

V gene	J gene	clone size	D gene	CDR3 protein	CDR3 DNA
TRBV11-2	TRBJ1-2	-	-	CASSLVLGRNYGYTF	TGTGCCAGCAGCTTAGTCCTAGGTAGAAACTATGGCTACACCTTC
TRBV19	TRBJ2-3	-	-	CASSVVDTQYF	TGTGCCAGTAGTGTCGTGGATACGCAGTATTTT
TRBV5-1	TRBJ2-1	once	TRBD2	CASSLGGWGSASTSGIYNEQFF	TGCGCCAGCAGCTTGGGTGGCTGGGGATCGGCATCGACTAGCGGAATTTACAATGAGCAGTTCTTC
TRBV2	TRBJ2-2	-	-	CASSETTLNTGELFF	TGTGCCAGCAGTGAGACGACTCTTAACACCGGGGAGCTGTTTTTT
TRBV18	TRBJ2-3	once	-	CASSSTGFTDTQYF	TGTGCCAGCTCTTCGACAGGATTCACAGATACGCAGTATTTT
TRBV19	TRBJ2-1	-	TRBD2	CASSIIGPPMGLPFF	TGTGCCAGTAGTATAATAGGGCCACCCATGGGACTACCGTTCTTC
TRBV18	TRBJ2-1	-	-	CASSPLDGQFF	TGTGCCAGCTCACCACTGGATGGGCAGTTCTTC
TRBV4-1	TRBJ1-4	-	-	CASSQVQGGWEKLFF	TGCGCCAGCAGCCAAGTGCAGGGAGGGTGGGAAAAACTGTTTTTT
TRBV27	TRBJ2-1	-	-	CASSLRGTSSYNEQFF	TGTGCCAGCAGTTTACGAGGGACCAGCTCCTACAATGAGCAGTTCTTC
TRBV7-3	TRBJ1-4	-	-	CASSLTGSNEKLFF	TGTGCCAGCAGCTTAACAGGGTCTAATGAAAAACTGTTTTTT
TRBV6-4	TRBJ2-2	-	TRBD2	CASSDSRGKGSGSTGELFF	TGTGCCAGCAGTGACTCGAGGGGAAAAGGTAGCGGGAGCACCGGGGAGCTGTTTTTT
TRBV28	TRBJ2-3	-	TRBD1	CASSLRGQGTDTQYF	TGTGCCAGCAGTTTACGAGGACAGGGGACAGATACGCAGTATTTT
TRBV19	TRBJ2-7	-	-	CASSILPSAATYEQYF	TGTGCCAGTAGTATTCTTCCTTCCGCGGCAACCTACGAGCAGTACTTC
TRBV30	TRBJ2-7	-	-	CAWRHLGYEQYF	TGTGCCTGGAGGCACCTCGGCTACGAGCAGTACTTC
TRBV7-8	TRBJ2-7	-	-	CASSQSSYEQYF	TGTGCCAGCAGCCAAAGCTCCTACGAGCAGTACTTC
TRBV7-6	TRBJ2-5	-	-	CASSLDPGLETQYF	TGTGCCAGCAGCTTAGACCCGGGTCTAGAGACCCAGTACTTC
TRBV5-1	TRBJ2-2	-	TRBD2	CASSFSSGGNTGELFF	TGCGCCAGCAGCTTCTCTAGCGGGGGAAACACCGGGGAGCTGTTTTTT
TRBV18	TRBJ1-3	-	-	CASSPGNTIYF	TGTGCCAGCTCTCCCGGGAACACCATATATTTT
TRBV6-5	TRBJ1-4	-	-	CASSRVRGEKLFF	TGTGCCAGCAGTAGGGTCCGCGGTGAAAAACTGTTTTTT
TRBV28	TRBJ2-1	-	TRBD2	CASSLWPGLANYNEQFF	TGTGCCAGCAGTTTATGGCCGGGACTAGCGAACTACAATGAGCAGTTCTTC
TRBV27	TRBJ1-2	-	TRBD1	CASKPDTGGRYGYTF	TGTGCCAGCAAACCAGATACAGGGGGGAGATATGGCTACACCTTC
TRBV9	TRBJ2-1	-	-	CASSVGASFYNEQFF	TGTGCCAGCAGCGTAGGGGCTAGCTTCTACAATGAGCAGTTCTTC